The 15 T cell receptor beta chains presented below share a single source sample, sequenced in a study of blood T cell repertoires in COVID-19. The repertoire was sequenced with immunoSEQ multiplex PCR; TCRdb's copy has only in-frame clones and lacks some. There are a few hundred thousand clones in the sample; 70% to 90% occur only once, and about 7.6% lies in the top ten. The sequenced sample consisted of peripheral blood. The receptors were sampled from a woman in her seventies with active or convalescent COVID-19.

The rearrangement uses TRBV5-6 and TRBJ1-1; D not certain. Germline V gene lookup returns CDR1 SGHDT and CDR2 YYEEEE. The CDR3 totals 14 residues. Trimming took off 2 bases at V and 0 bases at J, with 8 bases between the two ends. CDR3 nucleotide sequence: TGTGCCAGCAGCTTCAGTCCTTTGAACACTGAAGCTTTCTTT. Translated, it gives CASSFSPLNTEAFF. The whole variable domain, filled in from reference TRBV5-6 and TRBJ1-1, reads DAGVTQSPTHLIKTRGQQVTLRCSPKSGHDTVSWYQQALGQGPQFIFQYYEEEERQRGNFPDRFSGHQFPNYSSELNVNALLLGDSALYLCASSFSPLNTEAFFGQGTRLTVV.

This clone was observed once. The chain carries TRBV19 and TRBJ1-6; 11 nucleotides line up with TRBD1. The trim removed 5 bases at V and 14 bases at J, leaving 11 bases unmatched. CDR1 and CDR2 (germline): LNHDA, SQIVND (reference sequence). The CDR3 spans 15 residues. The CDR3 loop is CASSPLGQGASTLHF. In DNA, the CDR3 is TGTGCCAGTAGTCCACTAGGACAGGGGGCGTCGACCCTCCACTTT.

V is TRBV19 and J is TRBJ1-3; TRBD1 aligns across 7 bases. Germline-derived CDR1 and CDR2 are LNHDA and SQIVND (reference sequence). With V trimmed by 6 bases and J by 0 bases, 14 bases remained unmatched. The CDR3 consists of 18 residues. The CDR3 here is CASSKDRAFRSSGNTIYF. The CDR3 nucleotides read TGTGCCAGTAGCAAAGACAGGGCCTTCCGGAGCTCTGGAAACACCATATATTTT. The entire variable domain, with the rest obtained from reference TRBV19 and TRBJ1-3, is as follows: DGGITQSPKYLFRKEGQNVTLSCEQNLNHDAMYWYRQDPGQGLRLIYYSQIVNDFQKGDIAEGYSVSREKKESFPLTVTSAQKNPTAFYLCASSKDRAFRSSGNTIYFGEGSWLTVV.

The chain employs TRBV6-5 and TRBJ1-1; D unresolved. This CDR3 is 12 amino acids long. Per the germline V gene, CDR1 is MNHEY and CDR2 is SVGAGI. Trimming cost V 0 bases and J 11 bases, with 10 bases left between them. The CDR3 region is CASSYSGRIAFF. In DNA form, the CDR3 reads TGTGCCAGCAGTTACTCTGGCAGGATTGCTTTCTTT.

The rearrangement uses TRBV21-1 and TRBJ1-2; the DNA was not compared with TRBD1, the D call given in the table. TRBV21-1 is labeled a pseudogene. The CDR3 consists of 15 residues. This chain's CDR3 is CASSMEYPGADGYTF. For the CDR3, the DNA is TGTGCCAGCAGCATGGAGTATCCAGGGGCAGATGGCTACACCTTC.

This chain joins TRBV2 and TRBJ1-5, with a possible D match to TRBD1 (5 bases). V shed 4 bases and J shed 8 bases, with 15 bases lying between them. This CDR3 contains 14 residues. CDR1 is SNHLY and CDR2 is FYNNEI in the germline V gene. The CDR3 nucleotides read TGTGCCAGCAGTGGGGACTCTACCTGGGAGCCCCAGCATTTT. This translates into CASSGDSTWEPQHF. The full variable domain, rest sourced from reference TRBV2 and TRBJ1-5, is EPEVTQTPSHQVTQMGQEVILRCVPISNHLYFYWYRQILGQKVEFLVSFYNNEISEKSEIFDDQFSVERPDGSNFTLKIRSTKLEDSAMYFCASSGDSTWEPQHFGDGTRLSIL.

The J gene is TRBJ1-2, the V gene TRBV4-3, with D perhaps TRBD1 (6 bases). The germline gives CDR1 LGHNA, CDR2 YSLEER. The CDR3 is made up of 14 amino acids. Trimming cost V 0 bases and J 5 bases, with 10 bases left between them. The DNA for the CDR3 is TGCGCCAGCAGCCAAGACGGGGGGCCGTATGGCTACACCTTC. It is translated as CASSQDGGPYGYTF.

This clone was detected a few times. The rearrangement joins TRBV27 to TRBJ1-5; 8 positions agree with TRBD1. Germline trimming cut 4 bases from V and 2 bases from J; bases unmatched to any gene: 13. The CDR3 is 18 residues long. Germline CDR1 reads MNHEY; CDR2 reads SMNVEV (reference sequence). The CDR3, as DNA: TGTGCCAGCAGTTCGGAACCCAGGGGGCTCGGTGGCAATCAGCCCCAGCATTTT. Protein sequence: CASSSEPRGLGGNQPQHF.

The rearrangement uses TRBV7-3 and TRBJ2-7; the D gene is possibly TRBD2 (6 bases). The CDR3 totals 14 residues. The germline gives CDR1 SGHTA, CDR2 FQGTGA. V gave up 5 bases and J gave up 5 bases, with 16 bases separating them. The CDR3 loop reads CASSTGGAFDEQYF. The CDR3 coding sequence is TGTGCCAGCAGCACCGGCGGGGCTTTCGACGAGCAGTACTTC. Together with reference TRBV7-3 and TRBJ2-7, the CDR3 gives the full variable domain: GAGVSQTPSNKVTEKGKYVELRCDPISGHTALYWYRQSLGQGPEFLIYFQGTGAADDSGLPNDRFFAVRPEGSVSTLKIQRTERGDSAVYLCASSTGGAFDEQYFGPGTRLTVT.

This chain connects TRBV6-4 to TRBJ1-1, with 9 bases aligning to TRBD1. The V gene end was trimmed by 0 bases and the J gene end by 5 bases; junction bases not matched to a gene: 7. Germline V CDR1 and CDR2: MRHNA, SNTAGT. The length of the CDR3 is 16 residues. CDR3 in amino acids: CASSDSPGTGKTEAFF. Here the CDR3 DNA reads TGTGCCAGCAGTGACTCACCCGGGACAGGGAAGACTGAAGCTTTCTTT.

The chain employs TRBV3-1 (or the pseudogene TRBV3-2) and TRBJ2-1; maybe TRBD2 (5 bases). V lost 7 bases and J lost 0, with 10 bases in between. CDR3 length equals 14 residues. CDR1 is LGHDT, CDR2 YNNKEL, per germline (reference sequence). The CDR3 loop is CASITRSSYNEQFF. Written as DNA, the CDR3 is TGTGCCAGCATCACTAGGAGCTCCTACAATGAGCAGTTCTTC.

The gene calls are TRBV6-2 or TRBV6-3 and TRBJ1-1; D unresolved. This CDR3 is built from 11 residues. Trimming shortened V by 2 bases and J by 6 bases, and 4 bases separated the two germline ends. Germline-derived CDR1 and CDR2 are MNHEY and SVGEGT. This chain's CDR3 is CASSYVAEAFF. Here the CDR3 DNA reads TGTGCCAGCAGTTACGTCGCTGAAGCTTTCTTT.

The rearrangement links TRBV24-1 to TRBJ2-3, with 8 bases matching TRBD2. This CDR3 region has 16 residues. From germline, CDR1 is KGHDR and CDR2 SFDVKD. V was clipped by 4 bases and J by 2 bases; unmatched bases: 7. The DNA of the CDR3 is TGTGCCACCAGTGAGTCGGGGGGGTACCCCACAGATACGCAGTATTTT. Its protein product is CATSESGGYPTDTQYF.

The chain employs TRBV7-2 and TRBJ2-5; 7 nucleotides line up with TRBD1. The CDR3 consists of 15 residues. CDR1 and CDR2 from the germline V gene are SGHTA and FQGNSA. V shed 2 bases, J shed 3 bases, and the junction held 6 bases outside the gene matches. For the CDR3, the DNA is TGTGCCAGCAGCTTACAGGGGGTAACGGAAGAGACCCAGTACTTC. Translated, it gives CASSLQGVTEETQYF.

The V and J genes are TRBV7-2 and TRBJ1-1, with 7 bases matching TRBD1. This CDR3 spans 16 amino acids. Trimming at V came to 6 bases and at J to 2 bases, leaving 12 bases not matched to a gene. Germline CDR1 is SGHTA and CDR2 is FQGNSA. The CDR3 protein is CASRRQGDVPNTEAFF. CDR3 nucleotide sequence: TGTGCCAGCAGAAGACAGGGTGACGTTCCTAACACTGAAGCTTTCTTT.